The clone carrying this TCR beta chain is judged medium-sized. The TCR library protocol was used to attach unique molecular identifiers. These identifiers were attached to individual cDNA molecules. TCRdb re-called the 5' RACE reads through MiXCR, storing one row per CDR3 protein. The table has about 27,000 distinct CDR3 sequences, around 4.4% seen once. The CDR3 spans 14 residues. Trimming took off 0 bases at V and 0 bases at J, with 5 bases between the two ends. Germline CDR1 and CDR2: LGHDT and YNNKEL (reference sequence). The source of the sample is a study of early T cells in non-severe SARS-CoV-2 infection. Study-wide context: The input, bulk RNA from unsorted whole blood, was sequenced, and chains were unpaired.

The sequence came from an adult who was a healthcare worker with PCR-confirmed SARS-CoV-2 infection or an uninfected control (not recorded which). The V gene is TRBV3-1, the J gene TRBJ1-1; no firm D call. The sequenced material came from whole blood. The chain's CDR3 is CASSQESLNTEAFF. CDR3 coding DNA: TGTGCCAGCAGCCAAGAATCACTGAACACTGAAGCTTTCTTT.